The next 20 T cell receptor beta chains were all read from a single sample in a study of blood T cell repertoires in COVID-19. Method: immunoSEQ multiplex PCR; TCRdb's copy keeps in-frame clones and lacks some. Among approximately 150,000 clones listed, approximately 95% were seen once. The source material was peripheral blood. The receptors stem from a woman between 55 and 75 years old with COVID-19, enrolled during active disease.

In DNA, the CDR3 is TGTGCCAGTAGTATGGTTAGGAGGTCGGATTCACCCCTCCACTTT. Amino acids: CASSMVRRSDSPLHF. The J gene is TRBJ1-6, the V gene TRBV19; D remains ambiguous. V lost 3 bases and J lost 8, with 14 bases in between. The germline CDR1 and CDR2 sequences are LNHDA and SQIVND (reference sequence). This CDR3 has 15 residues.

This chain connects TRBV6-5 to TRBJ1-5, with D possibly matching TRBD1 (6 bases). Deletions cut 4 bases from V and 4 bases from J, with 14 bases between. The germline V gene encodes CDR1 MNHEY and CDR2 SVGAGI. There are 15 residues in the CDR3. The CDR3 nucleotides read TGTGCCAGCAGTTCCCCGGGGAGGGGGAATCAGCCCCAGCATTTT. This encodes CASSSPGRGNQPQHF.

The rearrangement joins TRBV7-6 to TRBJ1-1, with a weak D call TRBD1 (5 bases). Germline V gene lookup returns CDR1 SGHVS and CDR2 FNYEAQ. The CDR3 has 16 residues. The V and J ends lost 1 base and 0 bases respectively, with 12 bases between them. CDR3: CASSLEWGGLNTEAFF. CDR3 DNA sequence: TGTGCCAGCAGCTTAGAATGGGGCGGATTGAACACTGAAGCTTTCTTT.

The chain combines TRBV21-1 with TRBJ1-1; no check of the table's D call, TRBD1, against the DNA was made. TRBV21-1 is assigned pseudogene status. The CDR3 has 17 residues. The CDR3: CASSAQARDRVDTEAFF. The CDR3 DNA reads TGTGCCAGCAGCGCTCAAGCGCGGGACAGGGTTGACACTGAAGCTTTCTTT.

The gene calls are TRBV7-9 and TRBJ2-7, with no clear D. CDR3 length: 11 residues. Between the trimmed V and J ends, which lost 3 bases and 6 bases, there was a span of 6 bases. Germline V gene lookup returns CDR1 SEHNR and CDR2 FQNEAQ (reference sequence). This CDR3 is CASSFASEQYF. The CDR3 coding sequence is TGTGCCAGCAGCTTTGCCAGCGAGCAGTACTTC.

Turning to this clone: Other DNA sequences in this sample translate to the same CDR3. DNA for the CDR3: TGTGCCAGCAGCCAAGACGGCGGGAATCAGCCCCAGCATTTT. It codes for CASSQDGGNQPQHF. The chain is built from TRBV4-2 and TRBJ1-5; no definite D call. This CDR3 spans 14 amino acids. Trimming took 0 bases from V and 4 from J, leaving 7 bases between them. The V gene's germline CDR1 is LGHNA and CDR2 YNFKEQ.

The CDR3 coding sequence is TGTGCCAGCAGCTTACGGAGTACTATGAACACTGAAGCTTTCTTT. It codes for CASSLRSTMNTEAFF. The chain recombines TRBV9 with TRBJ1-1, with D unresolved. Germline values: CDR1 SGDLS, CDR2 YYNGEE. The ends were cut back, 4 bases at V and 0 bases at J, with 13 bases in the middle. This CDR3 region has 15 residues.

The CDR3 is CASSAAGRDYEQYF. As DNA, the CDR3 is TGTGCCAGCAGTGCAGCAGGGAGGGACTACGAGCAGTACTTC. The chain carries TRBV9 and TRBJ2-7; 7 bases fit TRBD2. Germline V gene sequence: CDR1 SGDLS, CDR2 YYNGEE. J was trimmed by 3 bases and V by 5 bases; bases with no gene match: 8. CDR3 length: 14 amino acids.

This chain joins TRBV19 and TRBJ2-3; 9 positions agree with TRBD2. This CDR3 region has 18 residues. V lost 3 bases and J lost 3; bases outside the gene matches: 13. Germline CDR1 is LNHDA and CDR2 is SQIVND (reference sequence). CDR3: CASSIASGGGARTDTQYF. The CDR3 bases are TGTGCCAGTAGTATCGCATCTGGCGGGGGGGCGAGGACAGATACGCAGTATTTT. Full variable domain (outside the CDR3, taken from reference TRBV19 and TRBJ2-3): DGGITQSPKYLFRKEGQNVTLSCEQNLNHDAMYWYRQDPGQGLRLIYYSQIVNDFQKGDIAEGYSVSREKKESFPLTVTSAQKNPTAFYLCASSIASGGGARTDTQYFGPGTRLTVL.

V and J are TRBV7-8 and TRBJ1-1, with D possibly being TRBD1 (5 bases). V dropped 1 base and J dropped 6 bases, with 9 bases sitting between them. Germline CDR1 and CDR2: SGHVS and FQNEAQ. This CDR3 region has 13 residues. The CDR3 DNA follows: TGTGCCAGCAGCTTAGTGTCAGGGCCTGAAGCTTTCTTT. Protein sequence: CASSLVSGPEAFF.

This chain connects TRBV5-1 to TRBJ1-2, with TRBD1 identical over 7 bases. With 4 bases clipped from V and 4 bases from J, the junction kept 10 bases outside the gene matches. CDR1 SGHRS and CDR2 YFSETQ come from the germline V gene. CDR3 length equals 15 residues. CDR3 sequence reads: CASSPRPGQSYGYTF. The CDR3 DNA sequence: TGCGCCAGCAGCCCCAGGCCGGGACAGAGCTATGGCTACACCTTC.

V and J are TRBV15 and TRBJ1-1, with no clear D. The length of the CDR3 is 14 residues. V was clipped by 0 bases and J by 2 bases, with 7 bases between them. The V gene's germline CDR1 is LNHNV and CDR2 YYDKDF (reference sequence). CDR3 in amino acids: CATSRDEQNTEAFF. DNA for the CDR3: TGTGCCACCAGCAGAGATGAACAAAACACTGAAGCTTTCTTT. Variable domain in full (rest from reference TRBV15 and TRBJ1-1): DAMVIQNPRYQVTQFGKPVTLSCSQTLNHNVMYWYQQKSSQAPKLLFHYYDKDFNNEADTPDNFQSRRPNTSFCFLDIRSPGLGDTAMYLCATSRDEQNTEAFFGQGTRLTVV.

J is TRBJ1-5 and V is TRBV4-1, with 7 positions matching TRBD1. This CDR3 region has 14 residues. Germline trimming cut 3 bases from V and 3 bases from J; bases unmatched to any gene: 2. CDR1 is MGHRA and CDR2 is YSYEKL in the germline V gene. The DNA of the CDR3 is TGCGCCAGCAGCCAGGGGACAGTCAATCAGCCCCAGCATTTT. It specifies CASSQGTVNQPQHF.

The V gene is TRBV29-1, the J gene TRBJ2-1; 12 bases are shared with TRBD2. Germline CDR1 reads SQVTM; CDR2 reads ANQGSEA. Germline trimming cut 6 bases from V and 9 bases from J; bases unmatched to any gene: 6. The CDR3 runs 13 residues. CDR3 in DNA: TGCAGCGTCCGGACTAGCGGGGTGGGTGAGCAGTTCTTC. This codes for CSVRTSGVGEQFF.

The chain is built from TRBV21-1 and TRBJ1-6; the listed D gene, TRBD1, was not tested against the DNA. TRBV21-1 is assigned pseudogene status. The CDR3 consists of 16 residues. This chain's CDR3 is CASTNVQGVSNSPLHF. In nucleotides, the CDR3 is TGTGCCAGCACTAACGTACAGGGTGTTAGTAATTCACCCCTCCACTTT.

The chain carries TRBV10-3 and TRBJ1-5, with TRBD1 identical over 8 bases. CDR3 length: 15 residues. After removal of 6 bases from V and 2 bases from J, the junction contained 6 bases not matched to a gene. The germline gives CDR1 ENHRY, CDR2 SYGVKD. The CDR3 here is CAISLDRGGNQPQHF. CDR3 DNA sequence: TGTGCCATCAGCTTAGACAGGGGAGGCAATCAGCCCCAGCATTTT.

The chain joins TRBV4-3 to TRBJ1-6; 7 bases are shared with TRBD1. Germline CDR1 reads LGHNA; CDR2 reads YSLEER. J was trimmed by 4 bases and V by 3 bases; bases with no gene match: 0. The CDR3 loop spans 14 amino acids. This CDR3 reads CASSQTGYNSPLHF. DNA for the CDR3: TGCGCCAGCAGCCAGACAGGGTATAATTCACCCCTCCACTTT.

This chain uses TRBV6-1 with TRBJ1-5; 7 bases match TRBD1. Germline V gives CDR1 MNHNS, CDR2 SASEGT. Trimming at V came to 7 bases and at J to 6 bases, leaving 9 bases not matched to a gene. This CDR3 region has 14 residues. For the CDR3, the DNA is TGTGCCAGCACCACCAGGGGGAGCGGTCAGCCCCAGCATTTT. This translates into CASTTRGSGQPQHF.

The chain employs TRBV10-3 and TRBJ1-3; possibly TRBD1 for D (5 bases). Germline CDR1 reads ENHRY; CDR2 reads SYGVKD. The CDR3 is 16 residues long. The V end lost 6 bases, the J end lost 0 bases, and 15 bases lay between the germline ends. The CDR3 is CAIRQILGGSGNTIYF. The CDR3 region has the DNA TGTGCCATCAGACAGATCTTGGGGGGCTCTGGAAACACCATATATTTT.

This sequence joins TRBV4-1 and TRBJ1-2; possible D gene TRBD1, 5 bases. The CDR3 length is 17 residues. Looked up from germline, CDR1 is MGHRA and CDR2 is YSYEKL. The V end lost 0 bases, the J end lost 7 bases, and 21 bases lay between the germline ends. In nucleotides, the CDR3 is TGCGCCAGCAGCCAAGATCGCAGGGCTGGGTATGGTGTTGGCTACACCTTC. Translated, it gives CASSQDRRAGYGVGYTF.